Sequencing of this TCR beta chain was carried out in a study of T cell repertoires in cytomegalovirus infection. Broader study findings: Across the ex vivo response, the dominant clonotypes were HLA-C-restricted CMV-specific TCR beta clonotypes. Carriers of CMV and the relevant HLA type were discriminated by public TCR beta frequency.

About this clonotype itself: Its target is unknown.

TCRdb itself ran the reads through MiXCR, one entry per CDR3 protein. The repertoire has a few hundred thousand distinct CDR3 sequences, over 15% of them found once; the top ten carry about 45%. Material for sequencing was CD8+ T cells from PBMCs. This sequence was found in a human donor in good health (CMV status not recorded). Some clones in this sample may be carry-over from other donors' samples.

The CDR3 reads CASSLDATYEQYF. Here the CDR3 DNA reads TGTGCCAGCAGTTTGGACGCGACCTACGAGCAGTACTTC. The rearrangement joins TRBV28 to TRBJ2-7; D is unclear. V lost 3 bases to trimming and J lost 2 bases, with 8 bases between them. Germline V lookup: CDR1 MDHEN, CDR2 SYDVKM. CDR3 length equals 13 residues.